Sequencing of this T cell receptor beta chain was carried out in a study of human T cells and chemical hapten exposure. Only a few counts were recorded for this clonotype. The time point was: pre-sensitization, week 0. The sample's treatment: therapeutic diphenylcyclopropenone sensitization with weekly scalp DPC. TCRdb processed the RACE reads anew with MiXCR; each CDR3 protein has one entry. The sample records about 89,000 distinct CDR3 sequences, under 14% being singletons. Trimming removed 2 bases from V and 0 bases from J, with 16 bases in between. Germline CDR1 MNHNS, CDR2 SASEGT. This CDR3 contains 17 residues.

V usage is TRBV6-1 and J usage is TRBJ1-2; D might be TRBD1 (5 bases). This sequence originates from a woman in her sixties with alopecia areata. Some clones in this sample may be carry-over from other donors' samples. The sequencing used whole blood, collected in connection with sensitization to the hapten diphenylcyclopropenone (DPC). CDR3 coding DNA: TGTGCCAGCAGTGAACCCGGGACGGATGGAGCTAACTATGGCTACACCTTC. This gives the protein CASSEPGTDGANYGYTF.